These 30 T cell receptor beta chains were sequenced from one sample in a study of blood T cell repertoires in COVID-19. Generated by immunoSEQ multiplex PCR, the TCRdb table keeps only in-frame clones and is missing some. The sample carries about 89,000 clones, 75% to 95% recorded once. The material sequenced was peripheral blood. Receptors were obtained from a human donor with active COVID-19. The donor label of this sample is uncertain.

This chain links TRBV14 with TRBJ2-5; TRBD2 might be the D (5 bases). Germline V gene lookup returns CDR1 SGHDN and CDR2 FVKESK. The ends were cut back, 1 base at V and 4 bases at J, with 19 bases in the middle. The CDR3 is 17 residues long. The CDR3 loop reads CASSQGRGGLLAETQYF. For the CDR3, the DNA is TGTGCCAGCAGCCAAGGCCGCGGAGGTCTCTTGGCAGAGACCCAGTACTTC. Using reference TRBV14 and TRBJ2-5 for the parts outside the CDR3, the full variable domain is EAGVTQFPSHSVIEKGQTVTLRCDPISGHDNLYWYRRVMGKEIKFLLHFVKESKQDESGMPNNRFLAERTGGTYSTLKVQPAELEDSGVYFCASSQGRGGLLAETQYFGPGTRLLVL.

The chain combines TRBV7-3 with TRBJ1-3, with D perhaps TRBD1 (5 bases). The CDR3 covers 14 residues. V lost 2 bases and J lost 9, with 14 bases in between. CDR1 is SGHTA and CDR2 is FQGTGA in the germline V gene. DNA of the CDR3: TGTGCCAGCAGCTTAGGGACTACGGAAAGCACCATATATTTT. This translates into CASSLGTTESTIYF.

The CDR3 here is CASSPMGGPSYGYTF. CDR3 nucleotides: TGCGCCAGCAGCCCCATGGGGGGGCCAAGCTATGGCTACACCTTC. The chain recombines TRBV4-1 with TRBJ1-2; D perhaps matches TRBD1 (6 bases). Germline loops: CDR1 MGHRA, CDR2 YSYEKL. Between the trimmed V and J ends, which lost 4 bases and 4 bases, there was a span of 16 bases. The CDR3 runs to 15 residues.

The chain uses TRBV19 and TRBJ2-1; TRBD2 aligns across 11 bases. Germline V gene lookup returns CDR1 LNHDA and CDR2 SQIVND (reference sequence). Unmatched junction bases numbered 7, after V lost 3 bases and J lost 0 bases. The CDR3 length is 18 residues. The CDR3 sequence is CASSIVAGGSSSYNEQFF. DNA for the CDR3: TGTGCCAGTAGTATCGTAGCGGGGGGGTCCAGCTCCTACAATGAGCAGTTCTTC.

This clone was seen a handful of times. The chain joins TRBV3-1 (or the pseudogene TRBV3-2) to TRBJ2-7, with D perhaps TRBD1 (6 bases). The CDR3 runs to 13 residues. The V end lost 1 base, the J end lost 2 bases, and 6 bases lay between the germline ends. Germline-derived CDR1 and CDR2 are LGHDT and YNNKEL (reference sequence). Here the CDR3 reads CASSQGTAYEQYF. CDR3 DNA: TGTGCCAGCAGCCAAGGGACAGCCTACGAGCAGTACTTC.

This clone has just one count. The V call is TRBV18, the J call TRBJ1-5; D is uncertain. Deletions cut 6 bases from V and 2 bases from J, with 11 bases between. The CDR3 loop spans 14 amino acids. Germline CDR1 reads KGHSH; CDR2 reads LQKENI. The DNA for the CDR3 is TGTGCCAGCTCGCCAAAAGAGGGCAATCAGCCCCAGCATTTT. Encoded protein: CASSPKEGNQPQHF.

V usage is TRBV6-7 and J usage is TRBJ1-1; D gene ambiguous. TRBV6-7 is an ORF for which the function is uncertain. The CDR3 runs 16 residues. V was cut by 1 base and J by 1 base, with 13 bases left in between. This CDR3 reads CASSYWRHKRNTEAFF. As DNA, the CDR3 is TGTGCCAGCAGTTACTGGCGACACAAAAGGAACACTGAAGCTTTCTTT.

The genes are TRBV28 and TRBJ2-1, with D unresolved. V shed 4 bases and J shed 8 bases, with 9 bases lying between them. This CDR3 contains 12 residues. Germline CDR1 MDHEN, CDR2 SYDVKM. CDR3 DNA: TGTGCCAGCAGTTATATCGAGGATGAGCAGTTCTTC. Translation gives CASSYIEDEQFF.

The rearrangement uses TRBV5-4 and TRBJ2-5, with 7 bases that match TRBD2. The CDR3 is made up of 16 amino acids. The germline V gene has CDR1 SGHNT and CDR2 YYREEE (reference sequence). V was pared by 4 bases and J by 1 base, with 10 bases of the junction left unmatched. The CDR3 DNA is TGTGCCAGCAGCGCCGAGACCTCTAGCGGCCAAGAGACCCAGTACTTC. Its translation is CASSAETSSGQETQYF.

On this clone itself: A junction end diverges from the germline sequence, so it may reflect a read error. J is TRBJ2-2 and V is TRBV7-7, with 8 positions matching TRBD2. CDR3 size: 16 residues. Germline V gene sequence: CDR1 SSHAT, CDR2 FNYEAQ (reference sequence). DNA of the CDR3: TGTGCTAGCAGCTTAGTCGCGGGGGGAAACACCGGGGAGCTGTTTTTT. It translates to CASSLVAGGNTGELFF.

This rearrangement joins TRBV3-1 (or the pseudogene TRBV3-2) to TRBJ2-7, with a tentative D call TRBD1 (6 bases). The length of the CDR3 is 15 residues. Germline loops: CDR1 LGHDT, CDR2 YNNKEL (reference sequence). V shed 4 bases and J shed 5 bases, with 18 bases lying between them. CDR3 region: CASSRAGKRGNEQYF. CDR3 DNA sequence: TGTGCCAGCAGCCGCGCGGGTAAGAGGGGGAACGAGCAGTACTTC.

This clone came up once. This chain uses TRBV5-1 with TRBJ2-2, with 9 bases that match TRBD1. The germline V gene has CDR1 SGHRS and CDR2 YFSETQ. V shed 3 bases and J 4 bases; nucleotides not matched to a gene: 7. The CDR3 totals 16 residues. CDR3: CASSSTRQGGTGELFF. The CDR3 region has the DNA TGCGCCAGCAGCTCGACCAGACAGGGGGGCACCGGGGAGCTGTTTTTT.

The chain is built from TRBV24-1 and TRBJ1-1; D is undetermined. With 2 bases removed from V and 9 bases from J, the gap between germline ends came to 9 bases. The CDR3 has 12 amino acids. Germline V gene data show CDR1 as KGHDR and CDR2 as SFDVKD. CDR3 protein: CATSDYGEKAFF. CDR3 nucleotide sequence: TGTGCCACCAGTGATTACGGGGAGAAAGCTTTCTTT.

This clone has a single count. J is TRBJ2-7 and V is TRBV16, with 9 bases lining up with TRBD1. V shed 1 base, J shed 2 bases, and the junction held 12 bases outside the gene matches. Germline V gene sequence: CDR1 KGHSY, CDR2 FQNENV. This CDR3 has 18 amino acids. CDR3 protein: CASSQWLAGTGFTYEQYF. The CDR3 bases are TGTGCCAGCAGCCAATGGCTTGCCGGGACAGGGTTCACCTACGAGCAGTACTTC.

This chain links TRBV27 with TRBJ2-7; 8 bases line up with TRBD1. The CDR3 has 15 amino acids. The ends lost 5 bases at V and 2 bases at J; junction bases unmatched: 8. CDR1 is MNHEY, CDR2 SMNVEV, per germline (reference sequence). CDR3 sequence: CASSPLGQGPYEQYF. The CDR3 DNA reads as TGTGCCAGCAGTCCCCTCGGACAGGGTCCCTACGAGCAGTACTTC.

The J gene is TRBJ2-6, the V gene TRBV7-2, with D perhaps matching TRBD1 (6 bases). Trimming left V 5 bases short and J 4 bases short, with 12 bases between. Germline V CDR1 and CDR2: SGHTA, FQGNSA. CDR3 length equals 15 residues. The CDR3 DNA is TGTGCCAGCAGCCCTCAGGGGTCCGGGGCCAACGTCCTGACTTTC. As protein: CASSPQGSGANVLTF.

The genes are TRBV9 and TRBJ1-2; 12 nucleotides agree with TRBD1. The CDR3 runs 17 residues. Germline CDR1 reads SGDLS; CDR2 reads YYNGEE. With 0 bases clipped from V and 6 bases from J, the junction kept 9 bases outside the gene matches. The chain's CDR3 is CASSVAGRGQGADGYTF. The DNA for the CDR3 is TGTGCCAGCAGCGTAGCTGGAAGGGGACAGGGGGCTGATGGCTACACCTTC.

J is TRBJ2-1 and V is TRBV7-3; 7 nucleotides line up with TRBD2. There are 15 residues in the CDR3. The J segment lost 6 bases and the V segment lost 4 bases, leaving 9 bases of the junction unmatched. Germline CDR1 SGHTA, CDR2 FQGTGA. CDR3 protein: CASSSPSGDSNEQFF. The CDR3 DNA follows: TGTGCCAGCAGCTCCCCCAGCGGGGACTCCAATGAGCAGTTCTTC. The variable domain in full, with the rest retrieved from reference TRBV7-3 and TRBJ2-1, is GAGVSQTPSNKVTEKGKYVELRCDPISGHTALYWYRQSLGQGPEFLIYFQGTGAADDSGLPNDRFFAVRPEGSVSTLKIQRTERGDSAVYLCASSSPSGDSNEQFFGPGTRLTVL.

V and J are TRBV7-2 and TRBJ2-3; 8 bases are shared with TRBD2. CDR1 and CDR2 from the germline V gene are SGHTA and FQGNSA. V shed 0 bases and J 5 bases; nucleotides not matched to a gene: 7. This CDR3 contains 16 residues. As DNA, the CDR3 is TGTGCCAGCAGCTTAGCCGGGACTAGTATTCAAGATACGCAGTATTTT. Translating gives CASSLAGTSIQDTQYF.

V and J are TRBV13 and TRBJ1-1, with 7 nucleotides matching TRBD1. V lost 0 bases to trimming and J lost 0 bases; unmatched junction nucleotides: 4. CDR3 length equals 16 residues. Per germline, CDR1 PRHDT and CDR2 FYEKMQ (reference sequence). As DNA, the CDR3 is TGTGCCAGCAGCTTAGGCGAGGGACAGATGAACACTGAAGCTTTCTTT. It yields the protein CASSLGEGQMNTEAFF. Filled out from reference TRBV13 and TRBJ1-1, the complete variable domain reads AAGVIQSPRHLIKEKRETATLKCYPIPRHDTVYWYQQGPGQDPQFLISFYEKMQSDKGSIPDRFSAQQFSDYHSELNMSSLELGDSALYFCASSLGEGQMNTEAFFGQGTRLTVV.

The gene calls are TRBV7-9 and TRBJ2-7; possible D gene TRBD2, 5 bases. CDR1 is SEHNR, CDR2 FQNEAQ, per germline (reference sequence). The CDR3 totals 14 residues. V shed 5 bases and J shed 2 bases, with 13 bases lying between them. CDR3 nucleotides: TGTGCCAGCAGCGGCGAGGGTTCGACCTACGAGCAGTACTTC. Its protein product is CASSGEGSTYEQYF.

The chain uses TRBV9 and TRBJ1-3, with 7 bases fitting TRBD1. CDR1 is SGDLS, CDR2 YYNGEE, per germline. This CDR3 is built from 17 residues. Unmatched junction bases numbered 10, after V lost 4 bases and J lost 0 bases. This CDR3 is CASSPRDRVSSGNTIYF. The CDR3 region has the DNA TGTGCCAGCAGCCCACGGGACAGAGTTTCCTCTGGAAACACCATATATTTT.

The CDR3 sequence: CASSLVVGTSDGEYF. The DNA of the CDR3 is TGTGCCAGCAGCTTAGTGGTGGGGACTAGCGACGGGGAGTACTTC. The chain joins TRBV7-9 to TRBJ2-5, with TRBD2 matching over 10 bases. Germline V CDR1 and CDR2: SEHNR, FQNEAQ (reference sequence). V gave up 1 base and J gave up 12 bases; unmatched junction bases: 11. The CDR3 contains 15 residues.

This chain uses TRBV7-8 with TRBJ1-2; D is perhaps TRBD1 (5 bases). This CDR3 region has 14 residues. The germline V gene encodes CDR1 SGHVS and CDR2 FQNEAQ. Trimming took 0 bases from V and 4 from J, leaving 9 bases between them. DNA of the CDR3: TGTGCCAGCAGCTTAGCAGGGACTCTCTATGGCTACACCTTC. Its protein is CASSLAGTLYGYTF.

The chain is built from TRBV6-5 and TRBJ1-1; 7 nucleotides line up with TRBD1. Trimming removed 8 bases from V and 5 bases from J; junction bases left unmatched: 8. The CDR3 runs to 13 residues. Germline V gives CDR1 MNHEY, CDR2 SVGAGI. This chain's CDR3 is CASHLTGVTEAFF. CDR3 DNA: TGTGCCAGCCATCTTACAGGGGTAACTGAAGCTTTCTTT.

The chain has TRBV2 and TRBJ2-7, with 8 bases matching TRBD2. There are 13 residues in the CDR3. CDR1 is SNHLY, CDR2 FYNNEI, per germline. Trimming cost V 5 bases and J 5 bases; bases outside gene matches: 5. In DNA, the CDR3 is TGTGCCAGCAGTTACAGCGGGGGCAACGAGCAGTACTTC. Its protein is CASSYSGGNEQYF.

The chain links TRBV7-9 to TRBJ2-1; 9 bases fit TRBD1. Germline CDR1 SEHNR, CDR2 FQNEAQ (reference sequence). V lost 4 bases, J lost 6 bases, and 7 bases stayed unmatched. This CDR3 contains 15 residues. CDR3 nucleotides: TGTGCCAGCAGCTCAGCCGGGACAGGGCGCAATGAGCAGTTCTTC. Translating it yields CASSSAGTGRNEQFF.

The count of this clone is one. The V call is TRBV21-1, the J call TRBJ2-3; the table's D call, TRBD2, was not checked against the DNA. TRBV21-1 is recorded as a pseudogene. The CDR3 has 15 residues. CDR3 bases: TGTGCCAGCAGCTCGGCGGAACGGCGAGGGGATACGCAGTATTTT. It is translated as CASSSAERRGDTQYF.

The chain has TRBV19 and TRBJ2-4; tentative D call: TRBD2 (5 bases). Germline V gene sequence: CDR1 LNHDA, CDR2 SQIVND (reference sequence). V shed 0 bases and J shed 5 bases, with 14 bases lying between them. This CDR3 contains 16 residues. The CDR3 region has the DNA TGTGCCAGTAGTATAGACCCCTTTGACGGGGAAAACATTCAGTACTTC. This gives the protein CASSIDPFDGENIQYF.

The chain links TRBV24-1 to TRBJ1-2; possibly TRBD1 for D (5 bases). Germline loops: CDR1 KGHDR, CDR2 SFDVKD. The V and J ends lost 3 bases and 2 bases respectively, with 9 bases between them. There are 14 residues in the CDR3. The CDR3 here is CATSDPDRNYGYTF. Here the CDR3 DNA reads TGTGCCACCAGTGATCCAGACAGAAACTATGGCTACACCTTC.